This T cell receptor beta chain stems from a study of cytomegalovirus exposure and HLA in healthy donors. Each of the donors was a healthy bone marrow donor. Study results and limitations: There were a few CMV-associated chains whose specificity for CMV antigens was confirmed in vitro. One variant, a missense change in DCLRE1C, was linked in a later analysis to TCR beta V- and J-gene trimming. According to an earlier analysis, most TCR beta V segments yielded productive rearrangements about 87% or about 30% of the time.

Germline V CDR1 and CDR2: WSHSY, SAAADI. Unmatched junction bases numbered 3, after V lost 6 bases and J lost 4 bases. This CDR3 has 13 residues. The PCR had 60 Vbeta and 13 Jbeta primers. Some clones are missing from TCRdb's copy, which holds only in-frame ones; the method was immunoSEQ multiplex PCR. Among about 190,000 clones, 75% to 85% were seen once, and the ten largest hold around 0.75%. A word on this clone: Its antigen is still unknown.

This clonotype was obtained from a woman in her late teens or twenties in good health and CMV-seronegative. V usage is TRBV10-2 and J usage is TRBJ2-5; 9 nucleotides align to TRBD2. Specimen: PBMCs. The CDR3 region is CASREAGGETQYF. Here the CDR3 DNA reads TGCGCCAGCAGAGAAGCGGGGGGAGAGACCCAGTACTTC.